This T cell receptor beta chain derives from a study of T cells in localized non-small cell lung cancer. Points from the study as a whole: Higher T cell density in the blood was associated with longer overall survival, whereas higher adjacent-lung clonality associated with shorter survival. Of the top 100 tumor clones, median approximately 60 were in adjacent lung, 25 to 30 among its top 100.

Produced via immunoSEQ multiplex PCR; TCRdb's table is partial and in-frame only. Altogether approximately 88,000 clones are present, approximately 91% being singletons, with the ten largest covering over 4%. A word on this clone: The antigen remains undetermined.

The CDR3 length is 15 residues. Germline assignment: CDR1 SGHRS and CDR2 YFSETQ. V lost 4 bases, J lost 3 bases, and 14 bases lay in between. This chain uses TRBV5-1 with TRBJ2-1; no reliable D call. This clonotype originated in a woman aged 40-69 years with stage II squamous cell lung carcinoma. The sequences come from PBMCs, collected before any cancer treatment. The CDR3 sequence is CASSAYPVGYNEQFF. The CDR3 DNA is TGCGCCAGCAGCGCTTACCCCGTCGGCTACAATGAGCAGTTCTTC.